These T cell receptor beta chains were read from a single sample in a study of OX40 agonist ivuxolimab in advanced cancers. Assay: immunoSEQ multiplex PCR; the TCRdb copy retains only in-frame clones and omits some. The sample yields 25,000 to 40,000 clones, 84% seen once. Sequencing used CD4+ or CD8+ T cells sorted from blood, obtained in a trial of the OX40 agonist ivuxolimab. These TCRs come from an adult with an advanced solid tumor such as melanoma, head and neck, liver or kidney cancer. CDR3s include the opening cysteine and the closing phenylalanine or tryptophan. The D gene is left open where the match is weak. Clone size is stated in some rows and not others, as once, few, many or a class when expanded.

CDR3nt,CDR3aa,abundance,j_gene,v_gene,d_gene
TGCAGCGTTGAAGAAGGGGATACTGAAGCTTTCTTT,CSVEEGDTEAFF,once,TRBJ1-1,TRBV29-1,.
TGTGCCAGCAGCTTAGTTGCTAGCGGGAGATCCCATCACGGGGAGCTGTTTTTT,CASSLVASGRSHHGELFF,.,TRBJ2-2,TRBV11-2,TRBD2
TGTGCCAGCAGTTACAGGGGTGGGGATTCACCCCTCCACTTT,CASSYRGGDSPLHF,once,TRBJ1-6,TRBV6-5,.
TGTGCCAGTAGTATTTTCTTCGCTAGCGGGAGCAATGAGCAGTTCTTC,CASSIFFASGSNEQFF,.,TRBJ2-1,TRBV19,TRBD2
TGTGCCAGCAGTTTGGGGGAGGGGGAGCAGTACTTC,CASSLGEGEQYF,.,TRBJ2-7,TRBV6-6,TRBD2
TGTGCCAGCAGCTCCCGGCAGGTTGCCTCCTACGAGCAGTACTTC,CASSSRQVASYEQYF,.,TRBJ2-7,TRBV13,.
TGTGCCAGCAGCCCGGGACTAGCGGGAGTTGACGAGCAGTACTTC,CASSPGLAGVDEQYF,.,TRBJ2-7,TRBV5-4,TRBD2
TGTGCCAGCAGCCCCTGGGGTTACAATGAGCAGTTCTTC,CASSPWGYNEQFF,once,TRBJ2-1,TRBV9,.
TGTGCCAGCAGCTTAGCGGGGGGGCCGGTAGATACGCAGTATTTT,CASSLAGGPVDTQYF,.,TRBJ2-3,TRBV7-2,.
TGTGCCAGCAGCTTAGCGGGGGCCAGGCGGGTAGCTTTCTTT,CASSLAGARRVAFF,once,TRBJ1-1,TRBV13,.
TGTGCCAGCAGCTTTCTGGACGATACCTACGAGCAGTACTTC,CASSFLDDTYEQYF,.,TRBJ2-7,TRBV7-2,.